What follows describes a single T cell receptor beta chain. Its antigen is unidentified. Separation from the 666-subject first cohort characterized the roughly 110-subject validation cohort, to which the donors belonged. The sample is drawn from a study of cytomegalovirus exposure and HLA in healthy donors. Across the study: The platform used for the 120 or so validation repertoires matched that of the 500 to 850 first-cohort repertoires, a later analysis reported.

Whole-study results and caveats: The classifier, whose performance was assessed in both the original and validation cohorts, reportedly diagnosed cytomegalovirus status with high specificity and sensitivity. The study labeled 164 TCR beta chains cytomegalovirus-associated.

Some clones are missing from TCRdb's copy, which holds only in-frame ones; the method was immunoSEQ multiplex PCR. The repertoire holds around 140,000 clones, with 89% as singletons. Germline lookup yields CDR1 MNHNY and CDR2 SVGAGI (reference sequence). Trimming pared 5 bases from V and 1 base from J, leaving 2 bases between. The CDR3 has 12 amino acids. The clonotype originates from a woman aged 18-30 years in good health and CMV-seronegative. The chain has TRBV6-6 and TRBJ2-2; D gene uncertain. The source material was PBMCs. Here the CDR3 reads CASSRNTGELFF. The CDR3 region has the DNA TGTGCCAGCAGTCGGAACACCGGGGAGCTGTTTTTT.